The 29 T cell receptor beta chains below all came from one sample that was sequenced in a study of T-cell reconstitution after alpha-beta-depleted transplantation in children. General study findings and limits: In patients about two months after transplant, alpha-beta T cells reportedly arose from several hundred expanded graft clones.

No antigen is known for these receptors. During its preparation, the TCRbeta library received unique molecular identifiers. TCRdb re-called the PCR reads with MiXCR, one entry per CDR3 protein. The sample carries approximately 32,000 distinct CDR3 sequences, under 7.5% recorded once. Source: peripheral blood, taken 60 days after TCRalphabeta/CD19-depleted stem cell transplant. Receptors originate from a child under two years old who had a stem cell transplant for acute myeloid leukemia, so the T cells may come from the graft donor.

This clonotype has at least ten counts. A junction end diverges from the germline sequence, so it may reflect a read error. V and J are TRBV7-7 and TRBJ2-7; D gene ambiguous. The CDR3 consists of 16 residues. Germline V gene lookup returns CDR1 SSHAT and CDR2 FNYEAQ (reference sequence). In DNA, the CDR3 is TGTGCTAGCAGCTTTCTCCTCCAGAGGCAGACTGACGAGCAGTACTTC. Amino acids: CASSFLLQRQTDEQYF.

This clonotype was recorded many times. This chain connects TRBV27 to TRBJ2-7, with D possibly matching TRBD1 (6 bases). There are 13 residues in the CDR3. Trimming pared 3 bases from V and 5 bases from J, leaving 11 bases between. Germline CDR1 is MNHEY and CDR2 is SMNVEV (reference sequence). For the CDR3, the DNA is TGTGCCAGCAGTTTGGGCAGGGGCCACGAGCAGTACTTC. Translated: CASSLGRGHEQYF.

This clonotype was detected ten times or more. The genes are TRBV4-3 and TRBJ1-2; D may be TRBD1 (5 bases). This CDR3 has 15 residues. Germline CDR1 reads LGHNA; CDR2 reads YSLEER. V lost 0 bases and J 4 bases, leaving 12 bases between the germline ends. In DNA, the CDR3 is TGCGCCAGCAGCCAAGAAGACAGCCAAATCTATGGCTACACCTTC. Translated, it gives CASSQEDSQIYGYTF.

This clonotype was counted ten times or more. DNA for the CDR3: TGTGCCATCAGTGGACAGGGGGGGAACACTGAAGCTTTCTTT. The encoded protein is CAISGQGGNTEAFF. The rearrangement uses TRBV10-3 and TRBJ1-1, with 9 bases that match TRBD1. With V trimmed by 4 bases and J by 1 base, 1 base remained unmatched. Germline CDR1 ENHRY, CDR2 SYGVKD. The CDR3 spans 14 residues.

The V and J genes are TRBV4-3 and TRBJ1-2, with D maybe TRBD1 (5 bases). This CDR3 is 15 amino acids long. Trimming took off 0 bases at V and 4 bases at J, with 12 bases between the two ends. Germline V lookup: CDR1 LGHNA, CDR2 YSLEER. The CDR3 bases are TGCGCCAGCAGCCAAGATGGGGCCAGGGTCTATGGCTACACCTTC. Protein product: CASSQDGARVYGYTF.

This clonotype came up many times. The V gene is TRBV10-3, the J gene TRBJ2-7; TRBD2 aligns across 12 bases. The CDR3 has 16 amino acids. Looked up from germline, CDR1 is ENHRY and CDR2 is SYGVKD. The trim removed 3 bases at V and 2 bases at J, leaving 5 bases unmatched. CDR3 sequence reads: CAISDPPSGRAYEQYF. In DNA, the CDR3 is TGTGCCATCAGTGACCCCCCTAGCGGGAGGGCCTACGAGCAGTACTTC.

The sample holds many counts of this clonotype. The rearrangement links TRBV29-1 to TRBJ2-2; D may be TRBD1 or TRBD2 (5 bases each). There are 16 residues in the CDR3. Trimming shortened V by 0 bases and J by 1 base, and 12 bases separated the two germline ends. The V gene's germline CDR1 is SQVTM and CDR2 ANQGSEA. As DNA, the CDR3 is TGCAGCGTTGAAGATAGAGGGGCTGAGAACACCGGGGAGCTGTTTTTT. It translates to CSVEDRGAENTGELFF.

This clonotype was detected many times. This chain joins TRBV18 and TRBJ2-1; TRBD2 might be the D (6 bases). The CDR3 is 13 residues long. V dropped 3 bases and J dropped 10 bases, with 13 bases sitting between them. Germline V gene sequence: CDR1 KGHSH, CDR2 LQKENI. CDR3 nucleotides: TGTGCCAGCTCACCCCGACTGGGGAGGGAGCAGTTCTTC. Its protein is CASSPRLGREQFF.

Concerning this clonotype itself: A much larger clonotype is one base distant, so this may be a read error. This chain links TRBV7-9 with TRBJ2-1; D is unclear. CDR3 length equals 15 residues. V was pared by 1 base and J by 2 bases, with 9 bases between. CDR1 and CDR2 from the germline V gene are SEHNR and FQNEAQ (reference sequence). The CDR3 DNA follows: TGTGCCAGCAGCTTAGATATCGGCCCCTACAATGAGCAGTTCTTC. This encodes CASSLDIGPYNEQFF.

There are many counts of this clonotype. This chain connects TRBV30 to TRBJ2-7; 7 nucleotides align to TRBD1. The J segment lost 8 bases and the V segment lost 4 bases, leaving 5 bases of the junction unmatched. The germline CDR1 and CDR2 sequences are GTSNPN and SVGIG (reference sequence). The CDR3 is 11 amino acids. The CDR3 region is CAWMTGKKQYF. The CDR3 coding sequence is TGTGCCTGGATGACAGGGAAGAAGCAGTACTTC.

This clonotype was counted ten times or more. The chain recombines TRBV5-4 with TRBJ2-5; the match to TRBD2 covers 7 bases. V shed 4 bases, J shed 5 bases, and the junction held 2 bases outside the gene matches. From germline, CDR1 is SGHNT and CDR2 YYREEE (reference sequence). The CDR3 has 12 residues. CDR3 coding DNA: TGTGCCAGCAGCGGGGGAGGGGAGACCCAGTACTTC. Encoded protein: CASSGGGETQYF.

This clonotype was observed many times. This chain connects TRBV5-6 to TRBJ2-5, with 7 bases identical to TRBD1. This CDR3 region has 14 residues. Losses at the gene ends were 4 bases for V and 2 bases for J; bases not matched to a gene: 5. Looked up from germline, CDR1 is SGHDT and CDR2 is YYEEEE. The CDR3 DNA is TGTGCCAGCAGCCCTGGACAGGAACAAGAGACCCAGTACTTC. This sequence encodes CASSPGQEQETQYF.

This clonotype occurred many times. The chain uses TRBV12-3 or TRBV12-4 and TRBJ1-4; D might be TRBD1 (5 bases). V lost 5 bases and J 7 bases, leaving 14 bases between the germline ends. This CDR3 has 14 residues. DNA for the CDR3: TGTGCCAGCAGTCCCTCAGGGATGGGTGAAAAACTGTTTTTT. As protein: CASSPSGMGEKLFF.

This clonotype came up a few times. The CDR3 sequence: CASSGGAYEQYF. As DNA, the CDR3 is TGTGCCAGCAGCGGCGGGGCCTACGAGCAGTACTTC. The gene calls are TRBV28 and TRBJ2-7, with TRBD2 as a possible D gene (6 bases). Germline V CDR1 and CDR2: MDHEN, SYDVKM. V was clipped by 6 bases and J by 2 bases, with 8 bases between them. The CDR3 has 12 residues.

In this sample, this clonotype turned up many times. The V and J genes are TRBV6-2 or TRBV6-3 and TRBJ2-6; 14 bases align to TRBD2. The CDR3 length is 21 residues. Germline CDR1 MNHEY, CDR2 SVGEGT. V lost 8 bases, J lost 1 base, and 16 bases stayed unmatched. For the CDR3, the DNA is TGTGCCAGCGGCATGGGGGCTCGACTAGCGGGAGGGGATTCTGGGGCCAACGTCCTGACTTTC. Its translation: CASGMGARLAGGDSGANVLTF.

This clonotype was seen ten or more times. The V and J genes are TRBV6-5 and TRBJ2-3; a weak D match, TRBD1 (5 bases). The CDR3 consists of 15 residues. Germline CDR1 reads MNHEY; CDR2 reads SVGAGI. Deletions cut 4 bases from V and 5 bases from J, with 16 bases between. The CDR3 sequence is CASSSTDRKEDTQYF. The CDR3 DNA follows: TGTGCCAGCAGTTCAACCGACAGAAAGGAAGATACGCAGTATTTT.

This clonotype was observed many times. The chain's CDR3 is CASGNGGRVAGELFF. Written as DNA, the CDR3 is TGTGCCAGCGGAAACGGGGGCAGGGTGGCCGGGGAGCTGTTTTTT. The chain joins TRBV5-6 to TRBJ2-2, with D perhaps TRBD1 or TRBD2 (6 bases each). CDR3 length: 15 amino acids. V gave up 7 bases and J gave up 6 bases, with 19 bases separating them. CDR1 SGHDT and CDR2 YYEEEE come from the germline V gene. The variable domain in full, completed from reference TRBV5-6 and TRBJ2-2, reads DAGVTQSPTHLIKTRGQQVTLRCSPKSGHDTVSWYQQALGQGPQFIFQYYEEEERQRGNFPDRFSGHQFPNYSSELNVNALLLGDSALYLCASGNGGRVAGELFFGEGSRLTVL.

This clonotype was detected many times. A read error may account for a junction end that differs from germline. The chain links TRBV7-7 to TRBJ2-5; the D gene is possibly TRBD1 (6 bases). Germline V gives CDR1 SSHAT, CDR2 FNYEAQ (reference sequence). This CDR3 is 14 amino acids long. The CDR3 DNA reads as TGTGCTAGCAGCCCCCGGACAGATCAAGAGACCCAGTACTTC. This encodes CASSPRTDQETQYF. Based on the CDR3 plus reference TRBV7-7 and TRBJ2-5, the full variable domain is GAGVSQSPRYKVTKRGQDVTLRCDPISSHATLYWYQQALGQGPEFLTYFNYEAQPDKSGLPSDRFSAERPEGSISTLTIQRTEQRDSAMYRCASSPRTDQETQYFGPGTRLLVL.

In this sample, this clonotype turned up a few times. The chain is built from TRBV9 and TRBJ2-2, with D unresolved. This CDR3 spans 13 amino acids. The ends were cut back, 2 bases at V and 5 bases at J, with 7 bases in the middle. Germline CDR1 SGDLS, CDR2 YYNGEE. The CDR3 sequence is CASSVLVTGELFF. The CDR3 DNA reads as TGTGCCAGCAGCGTCTTAGTGACCGGGGAGCTGTTTTTT.

In this sample, this clonotype turned up a few times. The chain is built from TRBV13 and TRBJ2-7, with 8 bases that match TRBD1. The CDR3 runs 13 residues. The trim removed 5 bases at V and 5 bases at J, leaving 5 bases unmatched. Germline V gene lookup returns CDR1 PRHDT and CDR2 FYEKMQ (reference sequence). The CDR3 region is CASSPGGMDEQYF. CDR3 nucleotide sequence: TGTGCCAGCAGCCCAGGGGGCATGGACGAGCAGTACTTC.

This clonotype appeared many times. The chain uses TRBV24-1 and TRBJ1-5, with 9 bases that match TRBD1. This CDR3 has 18 amino acids. The germline V gene has CDR1 KGHDR and CDR2 SFDVKD. Trimming cost V 4 bases and J 0 bases; bases outside gene matches: 9. CDR3 sequence: CATSEWDRVRDSNQPQHF. CDR3 DNA: TGTGCCACCAGTGAATGGGACAGGGTGAGAGATAGCAATCAGCCCCAGCATTTT.

The chain has TRBV7-9 and TRBJ2-7, with D hard to call. This CDR3 region has 12 residues. With 5 bases removed from V and 7 bases from J, the gap between germline ends came to 12 bases. From germline, CDR1 is SEHNR and CDR2 FQNEAQ (reference sequence). The DNA for the CDR3 is TGTGCCAGCAGCCCCCTCGAGAGGGAGCAGTACTTC. Protein sequence: CASSPLEREQYF. Combining the CDR3 with reference TRBV7-9 and TRBJ2-7 gives the whole variable domain DTGVSQNPRHKITKRGQNVTFRCDPISEHNRLYWYRQTLGQGPEFLTYFQNEAQLEKSRLLSDRFSAERPKGSFSTLEIQRTEQGDSAMYLCASSPLEREQYFGPGTRLTVT.

This clonotype was seen repeatedly, ten times or more. V usage is TRBV11-2 and J usage is TRBJ2-3; 8 bases line up with TRBD2. The germline V gene has CDR1 SGHAT and CDR2 FQNNGV. There are 15 residues in the CDR3. The trim removed 1 base at V and 5 bases at J, leaving 5 bases unmatched. CDR3 bases: TGTGCCAGCAGCTTAGTACTGCTAGCGGGAGATACGCAGTATTTT. Protein: CASSLVLLAGDTQYF.

The count of this clonotype is one. The chain carries TRBV25-1 and TRBJ2-5; D is possibly TRBD1 or TRBD2 (6 bases each). The CDR3 runs 16 residues. Between the trimmed V and J ends, which lost 4 bases and 7 bases, there was a span of 22 bases. Looked up from germline, CDR1 is MGHDK and CDR2 is SYGVNS. CDR3 loop: CASSAFEKLGGRTQYF. The DNA of the CDR3 is TGTGCCAGCAGTGCCTTTGAAAAGCTAGGGGGGAGGACCCAGTACTTC.

This clonotype showed up many times. This chain uses TRBV15 with TRBJ2-3, with D tentatively TRBD1 or TRBD2 (5 bases each). The CDR3 extends over 14 amino acids. Germline V gives CDR1 LNHNV, CDR2 YYDKDF (reference sequence). V was shortened by 5 bases and J by 6 bases, with 15 bases between the two germline ends. The CDR3 region has the DNA TGTGCCACCAGCGGCCGGGACCCGAGGGATACGCAGTATTTT. This codes for CATSGRDPRDTQYF.

This clonotype was observed many times. This chain connects TRBV12-3 or TRBV12-4 to TRBJ2-3; no definite D call. The ends were cut back, 1 base at V and 2 bases at J, with 13 bases in the middle. The CDR3 loop spans 16 amino acids. The DNA of the CDR3 is TGTGCCAGCAGTTTAGAGAGAGCCCGACCCACAGATACGCAGTATTTT. Translated: CASSLERARPTDTQYF.

This clonotype showed up many times. The J gene is TRBJ2-7, the V gene TRBV6-2 or TRBV6-3, with 9 positions matching TRBD1. Unmatched junction bases numbered 8, after V lost 3 bases and J lost 2 bases. The CDR3 runs 16 residues. CDR1 is MNHEY, CDR2 SVGEGT, per germline. CDR3 nucleotide sequence: TGTGCCAGCAGTTATTATCCGGGACAGGGAACCTACGAGCAGTACTTC. Translation gives CASSYYPGQGTYEQYF.

This clonotype was seen many times. The CDR3 DNA is TGTGCCATCAGCAAGGGGGGGGTCAGGGGCACAGATACGCAGTATTTT. Amino acids: CAISKGGVRGTDTQYF. The chain joins TRBV10-3 to TRBJ2-3; perhaps TRBD2 as D (7 bases). This CDR3 contains 16 residues. V shed 6 bases and J shed 1 base, with 17 bases lying between them. Germline CDR1 is ENHRY and CDR2 is SYGVKD.

This clonotype has ten or more counts. The J gene is TRBJ1-4, the V gene TRBV12-5; D is undetermined. The CDR3 consists of 16 residues. Germline V gene lookup returns CDR1 LGHNT and CDR2 FRNRAP. The V end lost 7 bases, the J end lost 0 bases, and 15 bases lay between the germline ends. The CDR3 spells CASAPPREATNEKLFF. CDR3 in DNA: TGTGCTAGTGCCCCACCCCGGGAAGCAACTAATGAAAAACTGTTTTTT. Full variable domain (outside the CDR3, taken from reference TRBV12-5 and TRBJ1-4): DARVTQTPRHKVTEMGQEVTMRCQPILGHNTVFWYRQTMMQGLELLAYFRNRAPLDDSGMPKDRFSAEMPDATLATLKIQPSEPRDSAVYFCASAPPREATNEKLFFGSGTQLSVL.